The entry below describes one T cell receptor (beta chain). The CDR3 has 14 amino acids. V lost 4 bases, J lost 4 bases, and 13 bases lay in between. Germline CDR1 reads LGHDT; CDR2 reads YNNKEL (reference sequence). These data come from a study of blood T cell repertoires in COVID-19. Whole-study context: In each case, the material was cDNA or gDNA derived from T cells, B-cell-depleted T cells, or PBMCs.

Method: immunoSEQ multiplex PCR; TCRdb's copy keeps in-frame clones and lacks some. The table lists tens of thousands of clones, 80% to 85% of them singletons, with roughly 2.5% in the top ten. The chain is built from TRBV3-1 (or the pseudogene TRBV3-2) and TRBJ1-2; D is undetermined. The sample taken for sequencing was peripheral blood. This receptor was taken from an elderly man with active or convalescent COVID-19. Here the CDR3 reads CASSPRGGGYGYTF. The CDR3 nucleotides read TGTGCCAGCAGCCCACGGGGAGGCGGCTATGGCTACACCTTC.